This T cell receptor beta chain was recovered during a study of T cell clonotyping in hematopoietic cell transplantation. Overall study context: Pretransplant recipient samples were taken after cytoreduction.

The CDR3 length is 16 residues. CDR1 is SGDLS and CDR2 is YYNGEE in the germline V gene. V lost 4 bases to trimming and J lost 5 bases, with 21 bases between them. Time point reported: recipient sample about 28 days before transplant, after cytoreduction. Generated by immunoSEQ multiplex PCR, the TCRdb table keeps only in-frame clones and is missing some. This table has tens of thousands of clones, roughly 95% appearing once. The rearrangement joins TRBV9 to TRBJ1-1; weak D call: TRBD1 (6 bases). The input for sequencing was peripheral blood mononuclear cells, taken before stem cell transplant. This receptor was taken from a man in his forties with chronic myeloid leukemia. Some clones in this sample may be carry-over from other donors' samples. In DNA, the CDR3 is TGTGCCAGCAGCCCCCAGATTGGACAGCTAGGGACTGAAGCTTTCTTT. Translation gives CASSPQIGQLGTEAFF.